This T cell receptor (beta chain) was recovered during a study of glioma-infiltrating T cells. General study points: Gliomas, especially low-grade, showed above-expected tissue-blood divergence; non-neoplastic patients showed below. Very few CDR3 sequences were shared between tissue and blood.

This clonotype was seen many times. Its antigen remains unidentified. Trimming removed 3 bases from V and 7 bases from J; junction bases left unmatched: 8. This CDR3 has 15 amino acids. Germline V lookup: CDR1 MNHEY, CDR2 SMNVEV (reference sequence). Using RNA template, CDR3s of TCR alpha and beta were amplified with iRepertoire arm-PCR. One-step reverse transcription and amplification started from around 100-400 ng of tissue mRNA or PBMC total RNA. Using its own MiXCR run on the multiplex PCR reads, TCRdb lists one record per CDR3 protein. Of around 93,000 distinct CDR3 sequences listed, roughly 40% are singletons.

Material for sequencing was glioma tissue, nonneoplastic brain tissue, or PBMCs (not recorded which). The chain joins TRBV27 to TRBJ2-1; 8 bases map to TRBD2. The TCR was taken from a human donor with low-grade glioma or glioblastoma, undergoing nonglioma brain surgery, or in good health (not recorded which). This CDR3 reads CASSFYSGERNEQFF. The CDR3 coding sequence is TGTGCCAGCAGTTTCTATAGCGGGGAAAGGAATGAGCAGTTCTTC.